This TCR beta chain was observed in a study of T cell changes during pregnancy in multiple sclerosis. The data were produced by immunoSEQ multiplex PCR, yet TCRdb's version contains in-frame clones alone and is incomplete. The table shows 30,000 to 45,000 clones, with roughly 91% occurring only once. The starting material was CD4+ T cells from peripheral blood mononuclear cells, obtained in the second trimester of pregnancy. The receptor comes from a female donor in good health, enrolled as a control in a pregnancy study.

This CDR3 is CASSLDSGRQGETQYF. DNA for the CDR3: TGTGCCAGCAGCTTGGATAGCGGGAGGCAGGGAGAGACCCAGTACTTC. The rearrangement joins TRBV11-3 to TRBJ2-5, with TRBD2 matching over 10 bases. Germline lookup yields CDR1 SGHNT and CDR2 YENEEA. The ends lost 3 bases at V and 4 bases at J; junction bases unmatched: 8. The CDR3 contains 16 residues. The complete variable domain, with remaining parts taken from reference TRBV11-3 and TRBJ2-5, reads EAGVVQSPRYKIIEKKQPVAFWCNPISGHNTLYWYLQNLGQGPELLIRYENEEAVDDSQLPKDRFSAERLKGVDSTLKIQPAELGDSAVYLCASSLDSGRQGETQYFGPGTRLLVL.